The present entry profiles one T cell receptor (beta chain) with its context. What it binds is not known. Some second doses came at about 4 weeks and others at about 12 weeks; these were pooled. The CDR3 has 13 residues. V was pared by 3 bases and J by 7 bases, with 7 bases of the junction left unmatched. CDR1 and CDR2 from the germline V gene are DFQATT and SNEGSKA (reference sequence). These data belong to a study of T cell responses to AZD1222 COVID-19 vaccine. Repertoires were generated with immunoSEQ multiplex PCR, while TCRdb's copy carries only in-frame clones and drops some. This sample has 140,000 or so clones, with around 84% found just once. Whole-study findings and limits: The study found vaccine-associated CD4 TCRs spanning spike, dominant at 160-218 and 743-854. Donor demographics were predominantly white British with a female majority; clonal diversity may be underestimated.

The chain combines TRBV20-1 with TRBJ2-3, with TRBD2 matching over 7 bases. Sequencing used peripheral blood, obtained 28 days after the second AZD1222 dose. This receptor was identified in an adult who received the AZD1222 COVID-19 vaccine. CDR3 in DNA: TGCAGTGCTAGTCCCGGGACTACAAATACGCAGTATTTT. Translating gives CSASPGTTNTQYF.